The source of this TCR beta chain is a study of STAT3 mutations in large granular lymphocyte leukemia. The study, taken as a whole, reports: Sampling intervals varied between patients and samples. All newly emerging clones after therapy were STAT3 wild type. A small but highly pathogenic clone may have been missed. Every T-cell large granular lymphocyte leukemia patient had at least one immunodominant TCR beta clonotype.

The V and J ends lost 4 bases and 4 bases, in that order; junction bases with no gene match: 7. CDR1 and CDR2 from the germline V gene are MNHNY and SVGAGI (reference sequence). The CDR3 length is 14 residues. The method was immunoSEQ multiplex PCR; TCRdb's version includes in-frame clones alone and lacks a portion of them. The sample holds 5,000 or so clones, under 55% seen once. Concerning this clone: Its antigen is currently unknown.

Specimen: peripheral blood mononuclear cells. The chain joins TRBV6-6 to TRBJ2-7; 7 nucleotides agree with TRBD2. The source is a man in his sixties with T-cell large granular lymphocyte leukemia. Some clones in this sample may be carry-over from other donors' samples. CDR3 sequence: CASSSTGGGYEQYF. CDR3 bases: TGTGCCAGCAGTTCCACCGGGGGAGGGTACGAGCAGTACTTC.